Given below is one TCR beta chain in context. CDR3 length equals 13 residues. Germline loops: CDR1 SNHLY, CDR2 FYNNEI. Between the trimmed V and J ends, which lost 6 bases and 7 bases, there was a span of 12 bases. The record originates from a study of blood T cell repertoires in COVID-19. Assay used: immunoSEQ multiplex PCR; TCRdb lists only in-frame clones, some missing. The sample shows about 160,000 clones, roughly four fifths of them seen only once. Sequencing used peripheral blood. The rearrangement joins TRBV2 to TRBJ1-4; D gene ambiguous. This clonotype originated in a human donor with acute or convalescent COVID-19. The donor label of this sample is uncertain. CDR3 DNA sequence: TGTGCCAGCAGGGGGAGCCATAGTGAAAAACTGTTTTTT. This encodes CASRGSHSEKLFF.